A single sample is the source of the 22 T cell receptor beta chains below, sequenced in a study of blood T cell repertoires in COVID-19. The table came from immunoSEQ multiplex PCR; TCRdb's copy has only in-frame clones and leaves some out. This table has 200,000 to 300,000 clones, 86% appearing once. Sequenced sample: peripheral blood. These receptors were collected from a man aged 30 to 45 with active or convalescent COVID-19.

Regarding this clone: Other DNA sequences in this specimen translate into the identical CDR3. The V call is TRBV9, the J call TRBJ2-1; TRBD2 agrees at 12 bases. V trimming: 4 bases; J trimming: 4 bases; junction bases outside the gene matches: 3. Germline CDR1 SGDLS, CDR2 YYNGEE. CDR3 size: 15 residues. CDR3 coding DNA: TGTGCCAGCAGCCCAGGGACTAGCGGGTACAATGAGCAGTTCTTC. Its translation: CASSPGTSGYNEQFF.

J is TRBJ2-5 and V is TRBV14; tentative D call: TRBD1 (5 bases). CDR1 and CDR2 (germline): SGHDN, FVKESK. The CDR3 is 15 amino acids. Trimming took off 2 bases at V and 2 bases at J, with 12 bases between the two ends. Here the CDR3 reads CASSQLGVGQETQYF. As DNA, the CDR3 is TGTGCCAGCAGCCAACTAGGGGTGGGACAAGAGACCCAGTACTTC.

The chain is built from TRBV18 and TRBJ1-2, with D perhaps TRBD1 (6 bases). CDR1 and CDR2 (germline): KGHSH, LQKENI. V was pared by 8 bases and J by 3 bases, with 13 bases between. The CDR3 loop spans 13 amino acids. For the CDR3, the DNA is TGTGCCAGCGCTATCGGACAGCACTATGGCTACACCTTC. Encoded protein: CASAIGQHYGYTF.

This chain connects TRBV6-5 to TRBJ1-6; 7 bases are shared with TRBD1. With V trimmed by 6 bases and J by 13 bases, 9 bases remained unmatched. In germline, CDR1 is MNHEY, CDR2 SVGAGI. The length of the CDR3 is 13 residues. CDR3 sequence (DNA): TGTGCCAGCAGCCCCAGCCTCAGGGGGCCCCTCCACTTT. Translation gives CASSPSLRGPLHF.

This chain connects TRBV2 to TRBJ2-1; 8 bases align to TRBD1. The CDR3 covers 15 residues. V was clipped by 7 bases and J by 5 bases; unmatched bases: 10. Germline V gene sequence: CDR1 SNHLY, CDR2 FYNNEI. This chain's CDR3 is CASIDRGTVNNEQFF. The CDR3 nucleotides read TGTGCCAGCATCGACAGGGGTACGGTCAACAATGAGCAGTTCTTC.

The V gene is TRBV6-2 or TRBV6-3, the J gene TRBJ2-5, with no clear D. The V and J ends lost 2 bases and 6 bases respectively, with 13 bases between them. Germline V lookup: CDR1 MNHEY, CDR2 SVGEGT. The length of the CDR3 is 14 residues. The CDR3 sequence: CASSYPLIPQTQYF. In DNA, the CDR3 is TGTGCCAGCAGTTACCCGCTAATCCCGCAGACCCAGTACTTC.

The rearrangement joins TRBV4-2 to TRBJ2-5; a possible D gene is TRBD2 (7 bases). V was cut by 1 base and J by 3 bases, with 15 bases left in between. Per the germline V gene, CDR1 is LGHNA and CDR2 is YNFKEQ. The CDR3 runs 16 residues. The DNA for the CDR3 is TGTGCCAGCAGCCAAGGGGGGGCAGGACTAGAAGAGACCCAGTACTTC. Protein product: CASSQGGAGLEETQYF.

This clone came up once. The chain combines TRBV9 with TRBJ1-1, with D unresolved. Germline CDR1 and CDR2: SGDLS and YYNGEE. V gave up 4 bases and J gave up 1 base, with 17 bases separating them. This CDR3 is 16 amino acids long. For the CDR3, the DNA is TGTGCCAGCAGCCCCCCCGTGGCGGAGAGGAACACTGAAGCTTTCTTT. It translates to CASSPPVAERNTEAFF.

The V call is TRBV5-4, the J call TRBJ1-2; 8 bases align to TRBD1. The germline V gene encodes CDR1 SGHNT and CDR2 YYREEE (reference sequence). This CDR3 comprises 15 residues. V was pared by 4 bases and J by 6 bases, with 11 bases of the junction left unmatched. The CDR3 DNA is TGTGCCAGCAGCGGGTTCACAGGGGGGCTTCATGGCTACACCTTC. Translating it yields CASSGFTGGLHGYTF.

This chain links TRBV7-2 with TRBJ2-7, with D tentatively TRBD2 (5 bases). The CDR3 consists of 15 residues. Germline V gene sequence: CDR1 SGHTA, CDR2 FQGNSA. Between the trimmed V and J ends, which lost 5 bases and 7 bases, there was a span of 21 bases. The CDR3 sequence: CASSRDASGFGEQYF. CDR3 bases: TGTGCCAGCAGCCGCGACGCGTCGGGGTTTGGGGAGCAGTACTTC. Full variable domain (outside the CDR3, taken from reference TRBV7-2 and TRBJ2-7): GAGVSQSPSNKVTEKGKDVELRCDPISGHTALYWYRQSLGQGLEFLIYFQGNSAPDKSGLPSDRFSAERTGGSVSTLTIQRTQQEDSAVYLCASSRDASGFGEQYFGPGTRLTVT.

The gene calls are TRBV19 and TRBJ1-1; 9 nucleotides align to TRBD1. The CDR3 extends over 14 amino acids. The V gene end was trimmed by 3 bases and the J gene end by 5 bases; junction bases not matched to a gene: 4. Germline V gene data show CDR1 as LNHDA and CDR2 as SQIVND (reference sequence). This chain's CDR3 is CASSMGQGGTEAFF. CDR3 coding DNA: TGTGCCAGTAGTATGGGACAGGGTGGGACTGAAGCTTTCTTT.

The V and J genes are TRBV30 and TRBJ2-5; possible D gene TRBD2, 6 bases. CDR1 is GTSNPN and CDR2 is SVGIG in the germline V gene (reference sequence). The V end lost 0 bases, the J end lost 5 bases, and 13 bases lay between the germline ends. The CDR3 sequence is 14 residues long. The CDR3 DNA reads TGTGCCTGGAGTGTACGGGGGATCGTGGAGACCCAGTACTTC. It codes for CAWSVRGIVETQYF.

The chain links TRBV7-6 to TRBJ1-3; tentative D call: TRBD1 (6 bases). CDR3 size: 16 residues. Germline V gives CDR1 SGHVS, CDR2 FNYEAQ. V dropped 5 bases and J dropped 4 bases, with 18 bases sitting between them. CDR3 region: CASSPLTGFNGNTIYF. CDR3 in DNA: TGTGCCAGCAGCCCCCTAACAGGGTTTAACGGAAACACCATATATTTT.

The chain is built from TRBV6-6 and TRBJ1-1, with D possibly TRBD1 on 6 matching bases. Germline lookup yields CDR1 MNHNY and CDR2 SVGAGI (reference sequence). With 7 bases removed from V and 4 bases from J, the gap between germline ends came to 13 bases. The CDR3 loop spans 13 amino acids. The DNA for the CDR3 is TGTGCCAGCACCGAAAACAGGGTCACTGAAGCTTTCTTT. Its protein product is CASTENRVTEAFF.

This clone has only one observation. The V and J genes are TRBV15 and TRBJ1-5; TRBD1 aligns across 8 bases. Looked up from germline, CDR1 is LNHNV and CDR2 is YYDKDF (reference sequence). CDR3 length equals 16 residues. J lost 3 bases, V lost 1 base, and 5 bases had no gene match. Here the CDR3 reads CATSRATGGFNQPQHF. CDR3 DNA: TGTGCCACCAGCAGAGCTACAGGGGGTTTCAATCAGCCCCAGCATTTT.

The J gene is TRBJ1-5, the V gene TRBV27; weak D call: TRBD1 (5 bases). The CDR3 extends over 15 amino acids. The V gene's germline CDR1 is MNHEY and CDR2 SMNVEV (reference sequence). V lost 0 bases and J lost 6, with 12 bases in between. In DNA, the CDR3 is TGTGCCAGCAGTTTATCGGGGTTAGGGGCTCAGCCCCAGCATTTT. Its protein product is CASSLSGLGAQPQHF.

Only a few counts were recorded for this clone. The chain recombines TRBV10-2 with TRBJ2-2, with D unresolved. Per the germline V gene, CDR1 is WSHSY and CDR2 is SAAADI. The length of the CDR3 is 16 residues. Trimming took off 2 bases at V and 1 base at J, with 11 bases between the two ends. CDR3 nucleotides: TGCGCCAGCAGTGAGCACAAATCGTTGAACACCGGGGAGCTGTTTTTT. It codes for CASSEHKSLNTGELFF.

The rearrangement joins TRBV6-5 to TRBJ1-2; D is ambiguous. Germline V CDR1 and CDR2: MNHEY, SVGAGI. The length of the CDR3 is 16 residues. Trimming cost V 2 bases and J 12 bases, with 25 bases left between them. CDR3 sequence: CASSYLLQTRSLAHTF. The CDR3 DNA is TGTGCCAGCAGTTACCTTCTACAGACCCGCTCCTTGGCCCACACCTTC.

This clone occurred once. DNA for the CDR3: TGTGCTAGTGGTACGGAGCTGAACACTGAAGCTTTCTTT. This codes for CASGTELNTEAFF. This chain joins TRBV12-5 and TRBJ1-1, with D hard to call. From germline, CDR1 is LGHNT and CDR2 FRNRAP. The CDR3 sequence is 13 residues long. Trimming stripped 5 bases from V and 0 bases from J, with 7 bases between.

In this sample, this clone turned up a few times. CDR3 bases: TGTGCCAGCAGCCCTCGAGCTAGCGGGGGGGCCGTGGCCAAAAACATTCAGTACTTC. Translating it yields CASSPRASGGAVAKNIQYF. The chain recombines TRBV7-9 with TRBJ2-4, with 12 bases matching TRBD2. Unmatched junction bases numbered 12, after V lost 5 bases and J lost 1 base. The CDR3 runs to 19 residues. CDR1 and CDR2 from the germline V gene are SEHNR and FQNEAQ (reference sequence).

The V gene is TRBV27, the J gene TRBJ2-7; TRBD2 aligns across 7 bases. The trim removed 6 bases at V and 0 bases at J, leaving 8 bases unmatched. The germline CDR1 and CDR2 sequences are MNHEY and SMNVEV (reference sequence). CDR3 length equals 15 residues. CDR3 loop: CASSRPGGRSYEQYF. The CDR3 DNA is TGTGCCAGCAGCCGCCCGGGGGGACGCTCCTACGAGCAGTACTTC.

The rearrangement joins TRBV11-2 to TRBJ1-3, with D possibly being TRBD1 (6 bases). The CDR3 spans 15 residues. CDR1 is SGHAT and CDR2 is FQNNGV in the germline V gene. The germline V and J ends were trimmed by 1 base and 2 bases, with 9 bases remaining between them. The CDR3 region is CASSLVQGTGNTIYF. The CDR3 bases are TGTGCCAGCAGCTTAGTCCAGGGGACTGGAAACACCATATATTTT.